The next 3 T cell receptor beta chains were all read from a single sample in a study of T cell changes during pregnancy in multiple sclerosis. Using immunoSEQ multiplex PCR, the repertoire was profiled, and TCRdb retains in-frame clones only, with some absent. Of approximately 39,000 clones in the sample, around 91% were seen once. Material: CD4+ T cells from peripheral blood mononuclear cells, obtained in the second trimester of pregnancy. These receptors all stem from a female donor with multiple sclerosis, enrolled in a pregnancy study.

The V gene is TRBV19, the J gene TRBJ2-7; the match to TRBD2 covers 8 bases. This CDR3 is 14 amino acids long. J lost 5 bases, V lost 7 bases, and 10 bases had no gene match. Germline assignment: CDR1 LNHDA and CDR2 SQIVND (reference sequence). DNA of the CDR3: TGTGCCAGTAACGAAGCGGGAGCGTTCCACGAGCAGTACTTC. Its protein is CASNEAGAFHEQYF.

The chain joins TRBV4-1 to TRBJ2-1; TRBD2 aligns across 11 bases. Germline assignment: CDR1 MGHRA and CDR2 YSYEKL. The CDR3 spans 16 residues. V dropped 2 bases and J dropped 8; count of bases not matched to a gene: 8. Here the CDR3 reads CASSQPSGRLYYEQFF. The CDR3 DNA sequence: TGCGCCAGCAGCCAACCTAGCGGGAGGTTATACTATGAGCAGTTCTTC.

The CDR3 loop is CSVTGLAGGYNEQFF. DNA for the CDR3: TGCAGCGTTACGGGACTAGCGGGAGGTTACAATGAGCAGTTCTTC. V gene TRBV29-1 combines with J gene TRBJ2-1; 15 nucleotides agree with TRBD2. Germline values: CDR1 SQVTM, CDR2 ANQGSEA. V lost 5 bases to trimming and J lost 4 bases; unmatched junction nucleotides: 3. The CDR3 length is 15 residues.